The clone carrying this T cell receptor (beta chain) showed up just a few times. The antigen is not known. This specimen belongs to a study of T cells after yellow fever vaccination. Study-level points and caveats: Just a small share of clonotypes turned up in the CD4 compartment as well as the CD8 compartment. A large majority of primary-vaccination clones showed up again after the booster (approximately 96% CD4, roughly 88% CD8).

Researchers made TCR cDNA using 5'RACE template switching, and this step added a universal primer site and UMIs. TCRdb redid the calling of the 5' RACE reads with MiXCR, one entry per CDR3 protein. This sample has 450,000 to 600,000 distinct CDR3 sequences; around 16% occur once, and the top ten carry about 18%. The CDR3 has 14 residues. Trimming cost V 1 base and J 1 base, with 8 bases left between them. From germline, CDR1 is DFQATT and CDR2 SNEGSKA (reference sequence). Sequenced material: PBMCs, taken 5 to 6 days after the first yellow fever vaccination. The clonotype originates from a man aged 18 to 35 who received the YFV17D yellow fever vaccine. The gene calls are TRBV20-1 and TRBJ1-3; no definite D call. CDR3 residues: CSARGSGSGNTIYF. As DNA, the CDR3 is TGCAGTGCTAGAGGATCAGGATCTGGAAACACCATATATTTT.